The rows below give T cell receptor beta chains drawn from one sample of a study of T cell responses to AZD1222 COVID-19 vaccine. The table came from immunoSEQ multiplex PCR; TCRdb's copy has only in-frame clones and leaves some out. This sample has 90,000 to 95,000 clones; more than 75% occur once, and the top ten carry around a fifth. The starting material was peripheral blood, obtained on day 0 of AZD1222 vaccination. Receptors originate from an adult in good health. CDR3s include the opening cysteine and the closing phenylalanine or tryptophan. The order of the fields is V gene, clone size, D gene, J gene, CDR3 DNA, CDR3 protein. D genes are given only for firm matches. Size is stated for part of the rows, as once, few or many counts, or as a class when the clone is expanded.

V: TRBV15; size: NA; D: TRBD2; J: TRBJ2-1; DNA: TGTGCCACCAGCGCGCGCCCCTCCCCGGGAGGGCGGTACTCCTACAATGAGCAGTTCTTC; CDR3: CATSARPSPGGRYSYNEQFF
V: TRBV12-3/TRBV12-4; size: NA; D: NA; J: TRBJ1-2; DNA: TGTGCCAGCAGCTGGTCAGGGGACTATGGCTACACCTTC; CDR3: CASSWSGDYGYTF
V: TRBV24-1; size: once; D: NA; J: TRBJ2-3; DNA: TGTGCCACCAGTGATTTAAGGGGCCTAAACCCGGATACGCAGTATTTT; CDR3: CATSDLRGLNPDTQYF
V: TRBV18; size: NA; D: TRBD1; J: TRBJ1-4; DNA: TGTGCCAGCTCACCCTACGGGACAGGGAAGGCGGAAAAACTGTTTTTT; CDR3: CASSPYGTGKAEKLFF
V: TRBV18; size: NA; D: TRBD1; J: TRBJ2-1; DNA: TGTGCCAGCTCACCGTGGGGACAGGGAAGATACAATGAGCAGTTCTTC; CDR3: CASSPWGQGRYNEQFF
V: TRBV19; size: NA; D: TRBD2; J: TRBJ2-1; DNA: TGTGCCAGTGAGGGAGCCGGGACTAGCGCCAGCTCCTACAATGAGCAGTTCTTC; CDR3: CASEGAGTSASSYNEQFF
V: TRBV27; size: NA; D: NA; J: TRBJ1-5; DNA: TGTGCCAGCAGTTTCCGGGTCAATCAGCCCCAGCATTTT; CDR3: CASSFRVNQPQHF
V: TRBV6-7; size: few; D: TRBD1; J: TRBJ2-2; DNA: TGTGCCAGCAGTTACCTGAACAGGGGGACCGGGGAGCTGTTTTTT; CDR3: CASSYLNRGTGELFF
V: TRBV28; size: NA; D: NA; J: TRBJ2-7; DNA: TGTGCCAGCAGTCCCACCCGACCGGTGCAGTACTTC; CDR3: CASSPTRPVQYF
V: TRBV7-2; size: NA; D: TRBD1; J: TRBJ1-3; DNA: TGTGCCAGCAGCTTAGTTTCGACAGGGGCTGGAAACACCATATATTTT; CDR3: CASSLVSTGAGNTIYF
V: TRBV6-6; size: NA; D: TRBD1; J: TRBJ2-2; DNA: TGTGCCAGCAGCTTATACGGGACAGGGGTGACCGGGGAGCTGTTTTTT; CDR3: CASSLYGTGVTGELFF
V: TRBV5-1; size: NA; D: TRBD1; J: TRBJ2-2; DNA: TGCGCCAGCAGCTACGAGACAGGGGGCCACGGGGAGCTGTTTTTT; CDR3: CASSYETGGHGELFF
V: TRBV7-9; size: NA; D: NA; J: TRBJ1-1; DNA: TGTGCCAGCAGCCCTTCGGGTCTCGCGAACACTGAAGCTTTCTTT; CDR3: CASSPSGLANTEAFF
V: TRBV10-3; size: NA; D: NA; J: TRBJ1-1; DNA: TGTGCCATCAGCGAGTCGGGTGGTCGCACTGAAGCTTTCTTT; CDR3: CAISESGGRTEAFF
V: TRBV12-3/TRBV12-4; size: NA; D: NA; J: TRBJ2-6; DNA: TGTGCCAGCAGTCCCGCTGGGGCCAACGTCCTGACTTTC; CDR3: CASSPAGANVLTF
V: TRBV12-3/TRBV12-4; size: NA; D: NA; J: TRBJ1-1; DNA: TGTGCCAGGGAGCAAACAGCGAACACTGAAGCTTTCTTT; CDR3: CAREQTANTEAFF
V: TRBV9; size: NA; D: TRBD1; J: TRBJ1-4; DNA: TGTGCCAGCAGCGTCACAGGGGGCTTTGAAGGGGAAAAACTGTTTTTT; CDR3: CASSVTGGFEGEKLFF
V: TRBV19; size: NA; D: NA; J: TRBJ2-6; DNA: TGTGCCAGTAGTATAGGCCTGCGGCGCGGGGCCAACGTCCTGACTTTC; CDR3: CASSIGLRRGANVLTF
V: TRBV2; size: NA; D: TRBD1; J: TRBJ1-6; DNA: TGTGCCAGCAGTGAAATGGGACAGGGATATTCACCCCTCCACTTT; CDR3: CASSEMGQGYSPLHF
V: TRBV7-6; size: NA; D: NA; J: TRBJ1-1; DNA: TGTGCCAGCAGCCTACGGGAGTTGAACACTGAAGCTTTCTTT; CDR3: CASSLRELNTEAFF
V: TRBV19; size: NA; D: NA; J: TRBJ1-5; DNA: TGTGCCAGTAGTATTAGGCAAGGTAATCAGCCCCAGCATTTT; CDR3: CASSIRQGNQPQHF
V: TRBV7-8; size: NA; D: TRBD1; J: TRBJ1-5; DNA: TGTGCCAGCAGCCCAGGGACAGGGGCCCCGATCGTCCAGCCCCAGCATTTT; CDR3: CASSPGTGAPIVQPQHF
V: TRBV28; size: NA; D: NA; J: TRBJ2-1; DNA: TGTGCCAGCAGCCAGACCATCGCAGGAGACAATGAGCAGTTCTTC; CDR3: CASSQTIAGDNEQFF
V: TRBV7-2; size: NA; D: TRBD2; J: TRBJ2-7; DNA: TGTGCCAGCAGTCAAGTCCTAGCGGGGTTCTACGAGCAGTACTTC; CDR3: CASSQVLAGFYEQYF
V: TRBV24-1; size: NA; D: TRBD1; J: TRBJ1-2; DNA: TGTGCCACTCAGATTGGACAGGGCGGAGGCTACACCTTC; CDR3: CATQIGQGGGYTF
V: TRBV3-1/TRBV3-2; size: NA; D: NA; J: TRBJ1-6; DNA: TGTGCCAGCAGCCAAGCCGGGCAGGGGCTGATGGGGAATTCACCCCTCCACTTT; CDR3: CASSQAGQGLMGNSPLHF
V: TRBV10-3; size: NA; D: NA; J: TRBJ2-3; DNA: TGTGCCATCAGTGAGTCGCCCAGGGTCCCTACGCAGTATTTT; CDR3: CAISESPRVPTQYF
V: TRBV5-4; size: once; D: NA; J: TRBJ2-7; DNA: TGTGCCAGCAGCTTGGAACTGACAATCTACGAGCAGTACTTC; CDR3: CASSLELTIYEQYF
V: TRBV5-4; size: NA; D: TRBD1; J: TRBJ2-1; DNA: TGTGCCAGCAGCCCAGGGGGCGCGAGCTCCTACAATGAGCAGTTCTTC; CDR3: CASSPGGASSYNEQFF
V: TRBV5-4; size: NA; D: NA; J: TRBJ2-2; DNA: TGTGCCAGCAGCTCGGTGCAGGCATGGACCGGGGAGCTGTTTTTT; CDR3: CASSSVQAWTGELFF
V: TRBV7-2; size: NA; D: NA; J: TRBJ1-2; DNA: TGTGCCAGCAGCTTAGGACAGACCATCTATGGCTACACCTTC; CDR3: CASSLGQTIYGYTF
V: TRBV21-1; size: NA; D: NA; J: TRBJ1-5; DNA: TGTGCCAGCCGGGGGAATCAGCCCCAGCATTTT; CDR3: CASRGNQPQHF
V: TRBV21-1; size: NA; D: NA; J: TRBJ2-1; DNA: TGTGCCAGCAGCAAAGATAACCCCGGGACAGGGAATGAGCAGTTCTTC; CDR3: CASSKDNPGTGNEQFF
V: TRBV11-1; size: NA; D: NA; J: TRBJ2-3; DNA: TGTGCCAGCAGCTTTCTGCTGGAGTTTGGCACAGATACGCAGTATTTT; CDR3: CASSFLLEFGTDTQYF
V: TRBV12-1; size: NA; D: NA; J: TRBJ1-3; DNA: TGTGCCAGCAGCGCGGACAGGGCCATATATTTT; CDR3: CASSADRAIYF
V: TRBV7-9; size: NA; D: TRBD2; J: TRBJ2-2; DNA: TGTGCCAGCGCCCCGGCAGCGGGGGGGCACACCGGGGAGCTGTTTTTT; CDR3: CASAPAAGGHTGELFF
V: TRBV6-5; size: NA; D: NA; J: TRBJ1-2; DNA: TGTGCCAGCAGTTGGGCCAGGGCTTATGGCTACACCTTC; CDR3: CASSWARAYGYTF
V: TRBV18; size: once; D: TRBD1; J: TRBJ2-7; DNA: TGTGCCAGCTCATATTCCGGGACAGTCCTTCTCGAGCAGTACTTC; CDR3: CASSYSGTVLLEQYF
V: TRBV28; size: NA; D: NA; J: TRBJ1-2; DNA: TGTGCCAGCAGCCCGCCAGGGACTTTGGGATCCCTCTATGGCTACACCTTC; CDR3: CASSPPGTLGSLYGYTF
V: TRBV5-5; size: NA; D: TRBD1; J: TRBJ1-5; DNA: TGTGCCAGCAGCCCGGGACAGGTTAATCAGCCCCAGCATTTT; CDR3: CASSPGQVNQPQHF
V: TRBV5-1; size: NA; D: TRBD1; J: TRBJ1-6; DNA: TGCGCCAGCAGCCCGGGACAGCGCTCCTATAATTCACCCCTCCACTTT; CDR3: CASSPGQRSYNSPLHF
V: TRBV27; size: NA; D: TRBD2; J: TRBJ2-7; DNA: TGTGCCAGCAGTTTATTCATCCCCCCTCCTCCTTCTAGCGGGGCACCCTACGAGCAGTACTTC; CDR3: CASSLFIPPPPSSGAPYEQYF
V: TRBV6-2/TRBV6-3; size: NA; D: TRBD1; J: TRBJ1-2; DNA: TGTGCCAGCAGTCCCTCGACAGGGAGTAGAAGCGGCTACACCTTC; CDR3: CASSPSTGSRSGYTF
V: TRBV28; size: NA; D: TRBD2; J: TRBJ2-7; DNA: TGTGCCAGCAGTCCATCCGGGACGCGGGAGCGGCAGTACTTC; CDR3: CASSPSGTRERQYF
V: TRBV6-2/TRBV6-3; size: NA; D: NA; J: TRBJ2-7; DNA: TGTGCCAGCAGTTATGGGCAGGGGAACCACTACGAGCAGTACTTC; CDR3: CASSYGQGNHYEQYF
V: TRBV9; size: NA; D: NA; J: TRBJ1-6; DNA: TGTGCCAGCAGCGCTCGGGACACAACTTATAATTCACCCCTCCACTTT; CDR3: CASSARDTTYNSPLHF
V: TRBV6-5; size: NA; D: TRBD1; J: TRBJ2-1; DNA: TGTGCCAGCAGTTACCCGACCTCCGACAGGGCTGGTCAGTTCTTC; CDR3: CASSYPTSDRAGQFF
V: TRBV15; size: NA; D: TRBD2; J: TRBJ2-3; DNA: TGTGCCACCAGCCGCGGACTAGCGGGGGCATCCACAGATACGCAGTATTTT; CDR3: CATSRGLAGASTDTQYF
V: TRBV10-3; size: NA; D: NA; J: TRBJ2-7; DNA: TGTGCCATCAGTGAGTCTTGGCAGGGTCCCTACGAGCAGTACTTC; CDR3: CAISESWQGPYEQYF
V: TRBV13; size: NA; D: TRBD2; J: TRBJ2-7; DNA: TGTGCCAGCAGCCGTAGACTAGCGGGGGGACACTCCTACGAGCAGTACTTC; CDR3: CASSRRLAGGHSYEQYF
V: TRBV12-3/TRBV12-4; size: few; D: TRBD1; J: TRBJ2-7; DNA: TGTGCCAGCAGTGCGACAGGGGACTACGAGCAGTACTTC; CDR3: CASSATGDYEQYF
V: TRBV18; size: NA; D: NA; J: TRBJ2-1; DNA: TGTGCCAGCTCACTACAGGGAGGTGAGCAGTTCTTC; CDR3: CASSLQGGEQFF
V: TRBV6-5; size: NA; D: NA; J: TRBJ2-5; DNA: TGTGCCAGCAGCTGGAACCAAGAGACCCAGTACTTC; CDR3: CASSWNQETQYF
V: TRBV5-1; size: NA; D: NA; J: TRBJ2-1; DNA: TGCGCCAGCAGCTTAGGCGGGGCGATCTACAATGAGCAGTTCTTC; CDR3: CASSLGGAIYNEQFF
V: TRBV18; size: NA; D: NA; J: TRBJ1-1; DNA: TGTGCCAGCTCACCACCGGGAAACACTGAAGCTTTCTTT; CDR3: CASSPPGNTEAFF
V: TRBV29-1; size: NA; D: NA; J: TRBJ1-1; DNA: TGCAGCGTCGACCTAGGATTGGACACTGAAGCTTTCTTT; CDR3: CSVDLGLDTEAFF
V: TRBV25-1; size: NA; D: TRBD2; J: TRBJ2-5; DNA: TGTGCCAGCAGTACACCTAGCGGGGAAGAGACCCAGTACTTC; CDR3: CASSTPSGEETQYF
V: TRBV30; size: NA; D: NA; J: TRBJ1-2; DNA: TGTGCCTGGAGTTTAGCTATGACAACGCGCCGGGGAAATGGCTACACCTTC; CDR3: CAWSLAMTTRRGNGYTF